These 12 T cell receptor beta chains share one sample of origin, sequenced in a study of identical twins. TCRdb re-analysed the 5' RACE reads in MiXCR, keeping a single row per CDR3 protein. The repertoire has 420,000 or so distinct CDR3 sequences, about a fifth of them found once; the top ten carry 12%. Sample: naive T cells sorted from blood. All receptors come from a man in his fifties or sixties in good health.

The table lists this clonotype with a few counts. The V and J genes are TRBV30 and TRBJ2-1; no clear D gene. This CDR3 spans 11 amino acids. Germline assignment: CDR1 GTSNPN and CDR2 SVGIG (reference sequence). V was trimmed by 1 base and J by 10 bases, leaving 8 bases between them. CDR3 coding DNA: TGTGCCTGGAGTGACCAGGTGGAGCAGTTCTTC. Residues: CAWSDQVEQFF. Full variable domain (remainder filled in from reference TRBV30 and TRBJ2-1): SQTIHQWPATLVQPVGSPLSLECTVEGTSNPNLYWYRQAAGRGLQLLFYSVGIGQISSEVPQNLSASRPQDRQFILSSKKLLLSDSGFYLCAWSDQVEQFFGPGTRLTVL.

This clonotype was observed a few times. This sequence joins TRBV7-2 and TRBJ2-7; 7 nucleotides align to TRBD2. The CDR3 is 15 amino acids. J gave up 5 bases and V 3 bases, and 10 bases lay outside the gene matches. Germline V gives CDR1 SGHTA, CDR2 FQGNSA. The CDR3 spells CASSLVLTSPHEQYF. In nucleotides, the CDR3 is TGTGCCAGCAGCTTGGTTTTGACTAGCCCCCACGAGCAGTACTTC. Supplemented by reference TRBV7-2 and TRBJ2-7, the full variable domain reads GAGVSQSPSNKVTEKGKDVELRCDPISGHTALYWYRQSLGQGLEFLIYFQGNSAPDKSGLPSDRFSAERTGGSVSTLTIQRTQQEDSAVYLCASSLVLTSPHEQYFGPGTRLTVT.

This clonotype has just a few counts. The chain employs TRBV4-3 and TRBJ2-1, with 9 bases aligning to TRBD2. There are 17 residues in the CDR3. J lost 4 bases, V lost 1 base, and 8 bases had no gene match. The germline V gene has CDR1 LGHNA and CDR2 YSLEER. The CDR3 bases are TGCGCCAGCAGCCAAGGAATTAGAGCGGGAGGTTACAATGAGCAGTTCTTC. Encoded protein: CASSQGIRAGGYNEQFF.

The genes are TRBV29-1 and TRBJ2-1; 9 nucleotides align to TRBD2. V shed 6 bases and J 4 bases; nucleotides not matched to a gene: 7. The CDR3 runs to 14 residues. Germline lookup yields CDR1 SQVTM and CDR2 ANQGSEA. CDR3 sequence: CSVSGTSIYNEQFF. CDR3 nucleotides: TGCAGCGTGTCCGGGACTAGCATTTACAATGAGCAGTTCTTC.

The V and J genes are TRBV9 and TRBJ2-3; TRBD2 matches at 9 bases. The CDR3 spans 15 residues. The junction had 4 bases not matched to a gene; V was cut back by 5 bases and J by 0 bases. The V gene's germline CDR1 is SGDLS and CDR2 YYNGEE. DNA for the CDR3: TGTGCCAGCAGAAAGACTAGCGGCAGCACAGATACGCAGTATTTT. Its protein is CASRKTSGSTDTQYF.

V usage is TRBV5-1 and J usage is TRBJ2-3; 10 bases are a match to TRBD1. The CDR3 spans 16 residues. Germline V gives CDR1 SGHRS, CDR2 YFSETQ. With V trimmed by 0 bases and J by 2 bases, 3 bases remained unmatched. The CDR3 here is CASSLAGQGITDTQYF. In nucleotides, the CDR3 is TGCGCCAGCAGCTTGGCGGGACAGGGGATCACAGATACGCAGTATTTT.

This clonotype was detected ten times or more. The J gene is TRBJ2-3, the V gene TRBV3-1; 7 bases line up with TRBD2. J lost 5 bases, V lost 1 base, and 6 bases had no gene match. The CDR3 length is 15 residues. Per germline, CDR1 LGHDT and CDR2 YNNKEL (reference sequence). Here the CDR3 DNA reads TGTGCCAGCAGCCAAGTCGGCGGGAGAGGAGATACGCAGTATTTT. Its translation is CASSQVGGRGDTQYF.

This clonotype appeared many times. The J gene is TRBJ1-2, the V gene TRBV7-9; 7 positions match TRBD1. The J segment lost 4 bases and the V segment lost 3 bases, leaving 8 bases of the junction unmatched. The CDR3 length is 15 residues. CDR1 is SEHNR and CDR2 is FQNEAQ in the germline V gene (reference sequence). In DNA form, the CDR3 reads TGTGCCAGCAGCTTTTCAGGGGGATTAGGCTATGGCTACACCTTC. It translates to CASSFSGGLGYGYTF.

This clonotype was seen more than once but under ten times. The chain employs TRBV27 and TRBJ1-5; TRBD1 matches at 7 bases. CDR3 length equals 14 residues. The germline V gene encodes CDR1 MNHEY and CDR2 SMNVEV (reference sequence). Trimming took 3 bases from V and 5 from J; bases not matched to a gene: 4. Here the CDR3 DNA reads TGTGCCAGCAGTTTTAGGGGGCTTGATCAGCCCCAGCATTTT. Translated: CASSFRGLDQPQHF.

For this clonotype: This could be a read error, since a much larger clone is one nucleotide away. The chain uses TRBV5-1 and TRBJ1-6, with a tentative D call TRBD1 (5 bases). V was clipped by 0 bases and J by 8 bases, with 9 bases between them. CDR3 length equals 14 residues. Germline V gene lookup returns CDR1 SGHRS and CDR2 YFSETQ. The CDR3 region has the DNA TGCGCCAGCAGCTTGGTCAGGGCTCATTCACCCCTCCACTTT. It is translated as CASSLVRAHSPLHF.

In its sample, this clonotype was seen a few times. CDR3 protein: CASSTSGALAKNIQYF. CDR3 DNA sequence: TGTGCCAGCAGTACTAGCGGGGCACTAGCCAAAAACATTCAGTACTTC. The rearrangement joins TRBV28 to TRBJ2-4; 10 nucleotides match TRBD2. The V and J ends lost 5 bases and 0 bases, in that order; junction bases with no gene match: 4. The CDR3 has 16 residues. Germline V gene data show CDR1 as MDHEN and CDR2 as SYDVKM.

This chain joins TRBV7-2 and TRBJ2-7; D may correspond to TRBD1 or TRBD2 (5 bases each). CDR3 length: 13 residues. V lost 4 bases, J lost 7 bases, and 14 bases lay in between. CDR1 is SGHTA, CDR2 FQGNSA, per germline. CDR3 nucleotide sequence: TGTGCCAGCAGCTCGGGACCGGCGGGTGAGCAGTACTTC. It is translated as CASSSGPAGEQYF.